The next 11 T cell receptor beta chains were all read from a single sample in a study of blood T cell repertoires in COVID-19. Profiled with immunoSEQ multiplex PCR; TCRdb holds only in-frame clones, not every one. The sample yields about 400,000 clones, approximately 88% seen once. The material sequenced was PBMCs or T cells enriched from blood (not recorded which). The source of these receptors is a woman in her thirties or forties with acute COVID-19.

The V and J genes are TRBV7-9 and TRBJ2-3, with D perhaps TRBD1 (6 bases). V was trimmed by 4 bases and J by 3 bases, leaving 17 bases between them. Germline-derived CDR1 and CDR2 are SEHNR and FQNEAQ (reference sequence). The CDR3 has 16 amino acids. The CDR3 DNA is TGTGCCAGCAGCTCTCGGGACACGGGGTTGACAGATACGCAGTATTTT. Its protein product is CASSSRDTGLTDTQYF.

Comments on this clone: Additional DNA sequences in this sample encode the identical CDR3. V is TRBV3-1 (or the pseudogene TRBV3-2) and J is TRBJ2-7; D gene ambiguous. The V end was cut by 1 base, the J end by 0 bases, with 7 bases between. Germline CDR1 and CDR2: LGHDT and YNNKEL (reference sequence). There are 14 residues in the CDR3. The CDR3 sequence: CASSQGGGSYEQYF. The DNA for the CDR3 is TGTGCCAGCAGCCAAGGTGGCGGCTCCTACGAGCAGTACTTC.

The chain has TRBV6-6 and TRBJ1-2, with 10 bases identical to TRBD1. Per the germline V gene, CDR1 is MNHNY and CDR2 is SVGAGI (reference sequence). This CDR3 contains 16 residues. Trimming took 7 bases from V and 8 from J; bases not matched to a gene: 16. CDR3 in amino acids: CASTNLQTGTGDGYTF. For the CDR3, the DNA is TGTGCCAGCACGAACCTACAAACCGGGACAGGGGACGGCTACACCTTC.

The rearrangement uses TRBV5-1 and TRBJ1-1; no firm D call. Trimming cost V 2 bases and J 0 bases, with 8 bases left between them. The CDR3 covers 14 residues. In germline, CDR1 is SGHRS, CDR2 YFSETQ. CDR3 amino acids: CASSLQTMNTEAFF. The CDR3 region has the DNA TGCGCCAGCAGCTTACAGACGATGAACACTGAAGCTTTCTTT. The full variable domain, with the rest looked up from reference TRBV5-1 and TRBJ1-1, is KAGVTQTPRYLIKTRGQQVTLSCSPISGHRSVSWYQQTPGQGLQFLFEYFSETQRNKGNFPGRFSGRQFSNSRSEMNVSTLELGDSALYLCASSLQTMNTEAFFGQGTRLTVV.

J is TRBJ1-1 and V is TRBV29-1; 12 bases agree with TRBD1. This CDR3 is 16 amino acids long. V dropped 6 bases and J dropped 1; count of bases not matched to a gene: 9. Germline assignment: CDR1 SQVTM and CDR2 ANQGSEA. DNA of the CDR3: TGCAGCGTCGCTCGGGACAGGGGGCTAGGGAACACTGAAGCTTTCTTT. Amino acid sequence: CSVARDRGLGNTEAFF.

This clone was found once. The chain links TRBV7-9 to TRBJ1-4; a weak D match, TRBD1 (5 bases). This CDR3 contains 15 residues. Trimming stripped 5 bases from V and 5 bases from J, with 15 bases between. Germline V gene lookup returns CDR1 SEHNR and CDR2 FQNEAQ (reference sequence). CDR3 sequence: CASSPAAGWNEKLFF. Written as DNA, the CDR3 is TGTGCCAGCAGCCCGGCGGCAGGGTGGAATGAAAAACTGTTTTTT.

In this sample, this clone turned up once. This chain links TRBV27 with TRBJ2-2; no firm D call. This CDR3 region has 13 residues. Deletions cut 5 bases from V and 6 bases from J, with 10 bases between. Germline V gene lookup returns CDR1 MNHEY and CDR2 SMNVEV (reference sequence). CDR3 bases: TGTGCCAGCAGTCGAGATCGGGCCGGGGAGCTGTTTTTT. Translating it yields CASSRDRAGELFF.

The CDR3 spells CASSQADIAKNIQYF. In DNA form, the CDR3 reads TGTGCCAGCAGCCAAGCTGACATAGCCAAAAACATTCAGTACTTC. The chain carries TRBV3-1 (or the pseudogene TRBV3-2) and TRBJ2-4; D is undetermined. V lost 1 base and J lost 0, with 7 bases in between. The CDR3 extends over 15 amino acids. CDR1 and CDR2 from the germline V gene are LGHDT and YNNKEL (reference sequence).

The V call is TRBV6-2 or TRBV6-3, the J call TRBJ2-1; D is unclear. CDR1 is MNHEY, CDR2 SVGEGT, per germline. V was trimmed by 0 bases and J by 7 bases, leaving 16 bases between them. This CDR3 is 16 amino acids long. CDR3 loop: CASSYSEQTLRNEQFF. The CDR3 DNA reads TGTGCCAGCAGTTACTCGGAACAGACCTTAAGAAATGAGCAGTTCTTC.

V and J are TRBV19 and TRBJ2-1; TRBD2 matches 11 bases. The CDR3 is 19 residues long. Germline CDR1 reads LNHDA; CDR2 reads SQIVND (reference sequence). J lost 0 bases, V lost 7 bases, and 14 bases had no gene match. For the CDR3, the DNA is TGTGCCAGTACCTCGGGACTTACTAGCGGGGGAAGCTCCTACAATGAGCAGTTCTTC. Translated, it gives CASTSGLTSGGSSYNEQFF.

This chain joins TRBV18 and TRBJ1-2; 8 positions agree with TRBD1. V lost 2 bases to trimming and J lost 6 bases; unmatched junction nucleotides: 5. Germline values: CDR1 KGHSH, CDR2 LQKENI. This CDR3 contains 14 residues. CDR3 loop: CASSPSSGGDGYTF. CDR3 sequence (DNA): TGTGCCAGCTCACCATCGTCAGGGGGCGATGGCTACACCTTC.